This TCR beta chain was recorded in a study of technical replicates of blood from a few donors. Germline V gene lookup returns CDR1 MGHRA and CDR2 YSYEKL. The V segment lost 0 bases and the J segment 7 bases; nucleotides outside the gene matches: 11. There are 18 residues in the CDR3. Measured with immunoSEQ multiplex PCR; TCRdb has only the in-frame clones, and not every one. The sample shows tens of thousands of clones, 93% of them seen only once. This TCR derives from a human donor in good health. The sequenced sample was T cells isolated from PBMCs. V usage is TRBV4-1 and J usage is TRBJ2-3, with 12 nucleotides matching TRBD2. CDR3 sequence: CASSQDEGLAGIWNTQYF. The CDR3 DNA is TGCGCCAGCAGCCAAGATGAAGGACTAGCGGGGATATGGAATACGCAGTATTTT.